Below, 6 T cell receptor beta chains from the same sample are listed, as sequenced in a study of T-cell memory formation after mild COVID-19. TCRdb analysed the 5' RACE reads with MiXCR anew, one entry per CDR3 protein. The sample lists 100,000 to 140,000 distinct CDR3 sequences, about an eighth occurring once. Sequencing input: PBMCs or a T cell subset sorted from them (not recorded which). These receptors originate from a man aged 18-30 years who had mild COVID-19 (a few samples of this study predate the infection). Cell type and time point are not known.

The V gene is TRBV4-1, the J gene TRBJ1-1; unclear D gene. The CDR3 runs 13 residues. CDR1 and CDR2 (germline): MGHRA, YSYEKL. Trimming cost V 1 base and J 7 bases, with 10 bases left between them. In DNA, the CDR3 is TGCGCCAGCAGCCAAGCACGGGGAAGTGAAGCTTTCTTT. Translation gives CASSQARGSEAFF.

This clonotype was found many times. The V call is TRBV6-2 or TRBV6-3, the J call TRBJ1-1; TRBD1 is a possible D gene (5 bases). Trimming took off 6 bases at V and 4 bases at J, with 15 bases between the two ends. Per the germline V gene, CDR1 is MNHEY and CDR2 is SVGEGT. The CDR3 is 14 residues long. The CDR3, as DNA: TGTGCCAGCAGAGCCGCAGAGGGGACCACTGAAGCTTTCTTT. This sequence encodes CASRAAEGTTEAFF.

This clonotype was recorded once. A much larger clonotype is one base distant, so this may be a read error. The chain carries TRBV7-9 and TRBJ2-3; weak D call: TRBD2 (5 bases). Between the trimmed V and J ends, which lost 11 bases and 4 bases, there was a span of 16 bases. This CDR3 comprises 13 residues. Germline CDR1 is SEHNR and CDR2 is FQNEAQ (reference sequence). The CDR3 region is CAGGLGVADTQYF. Written as DNA, the CDR3 is TGTGCCGGCGGGTTGGGTGTGGCAGATACGCAGTATTTT.

This clonotype was observed a few times. V gene TRBV4-1 combines with J gene TRBJ2-2, with unresolved D. The CDR3 covers 15 residues. Germline V gene sequence: CDR1 MGHRA, CDR2 YSYEKL. V lost 0 bases, J lost 5 bases, and 10 bases lay in between. The CDR3 sequence: CASSQEPEPTGELFF. The CDR3 coding sequence is TGCGCCAGCAGCCAAGAGCCGGAACCTACCGGGGAGCTGTTTTTT.

The rearrangement links TRBV29-1 to TRBJ2-1, with D perhaps TRBD2 (6 bases). The CDR3 consists of 15 residues. The germline V gene has CDR1 SQVTM and CDR2 ANQGSEA. V was shortened by 5 bases and J by 5 bases, with 19 bases between the two germline ends. The CDR3 sequence: CSVRVGAGLNNEQFF. CDR3 bases: TGCAGCGTTCGGGTTGGAGCGGGCCTAAACAATGAGCAGTTCTTC.

This clonotype has more than one count but fewer than ten. The chain has TRBV6-2 or TRBV6-3 and TRBJ2-5; 8 bases are shared with TRBD2. Germline trimming cut 4 bases from V and 4 bases from J; bases unmatched to any gene: 5. Germline CDR1 is MNHEY and CDR2 is SVGEGT. The CDR3 runs to 14 residues. The chain's CDR3 is CASSSVGTRETQYF. The CDR3 bases are TGTGCCAGCAGTTCGGTCGGGACTAGAGAGACCCAGTACTTC.